One and the same sample provided the 24 T cell receptor beta chains below, sequenced in a study of blood T cells in healthy people across ages. Alongside a J-beta primer mix, a sample-barcoded 5' primer served in a second PCR lasting about 6 to 11 cycles. TCRdb re-called the 5' RACE reads through MiXCR, storing one row per CDR3 protein. The table shows 540,000 or so distinct CDR3 sequences, with around 48% occurring only once. Sequenced material: blood. These receptors all come from a man at least 80 years old in good health.

This clonotype was counted between two and nine times. V usage is TRBV4-3 and J usage is TRBJ2-3; 10 bases line up with TRBD2. CDR3 length: 15 amino acids. The germline V gene has CDR1 LGHNA and CDR2 YSLEER. The V gene end was trimmed by 3 bases and the J gene end by 4 bases; junction bases not matched to a gene: 4. The CDR3 coding sequence is TGCGCCAGCAGCCAGGGACTAGCGCTAGCAGATACGCAGTATTTT. This codes for CASSQGLALADTQYF.

This clonotype was picked up a small number of times. The chain carries TRBV12-5 and TRBJ1-6; D unclear. This CDR3 comprises 12 residues. CDR1 is LGHNT and CDR2 is FRNRAP in the germline V gene. The V end was cut by 6 bases, the J end by 0 bases, with 0 bases between. The CDR3 sequence: CASGSYNSPLHF. The CDR3 nucleotides are TGTGCTAGTGGCTCCTATAATTCACCCCTCCACTTT.

The chain couples TRBV4-3 to TRBJ2-7, with D perhaps being TRBD1 or TRBD2 (6 bases each). Trimming removed 4 bases at V and 3 bases at J, with 13 bases between. Germline assignment: CDR1 LGHNA and CDR2 YSLEER. The CDR3 runs to 14 residues. The CDR3 protein is CASSPTRGDYEQYF. CDR3 coding DNA: TGCGCCAGCAGCCCTACGAGGGGGGACTACGAGCAGTACTTC.

The chain employs TRBV6-2 or TRBV6-3 and TRBJ2-7; 7 bases fit TRBD1. Germline loops: CDR1 MNHEY, CDR2 SVGEGT. Germline trimming cut 4 bases from V and 2 bases from J; bases unmatched to any gene: 8. This CDR3 comprises 15 residues. Here the CDR3 DNA reads TGTGCCAGCAGTTTAAGGGGACAGCCCACCTACGAGCAGTACTTC. This gives the protein CASSLRGQPTYEQYF.

A note on this clonotype: Its ends do not fully match the called genes, so a read error is possible. DNA for the CDR3: TGTGCCAGCAGTCACCCGAGCTCGTTGTCTGGGGCCAACGTCCTGAATTTC. Amino acid sequence: CASSHPSSLSGANVLNF. The chain is built from TRBV7-9 and TRBJ2-6, with D tentatively TRBD1 (5 bases). CDR1 and CDR2 (germline): SEHNR, FQNEAQ (reference sequence). This CDR3 spans 17 amino acids.

The V gene is TRBV9, the J gene TRBJ2-1, with TRBD2 matching 13 bases. Germline CDR1 SGDLS, CDR2 YYNGEE. The CDR3 covers 16 residues. With V trimmed by 4 bases and J by 6 bases, 7 bases remained unmatched. CDR3 in amino acids: CASSPPLAGGPNEQFF. CDR3 nucleotide sequence: TGTGCCAGCAGCCCACCACTAGCGGGAGGGCCCAATGAGCAGTTCTTC.

The chain uses TRBV5-6 and TRBJ2-1, with 9 bases fitting TRBD2. This CDR3 has 19 amino acids. The J segment lost 4 bases and the V segment lost 0 bases, leaving 14 bases of the junction unmatched. The germline V gene has CDR1 SGHDT and CDR2 YYEEEE. CDR3: CASSLAAAGGPERYNEQFF. Here the CDR3 DNA reads TGTGCCAGCAGCTTGGCGGCTGCGGGGGGGCCCGAGCGATACAATGAGCAGTTCTTC.

This chain uses TRBV12-3 or TRBV12-4 with TRBJ2-7; 8 bases map to TRBD1. CDR3 length: 12 residues. Trimming removed 6 bases from V and 6 bases from J; junction bases left unmatched: 4. This chain's CDR3 is CASSPDRGEQYF. In DNA form, the CDR3 reads TGTGCCAGCAGCCCCGACAGGGGCGAGCAGTACTTC.

This clonotype has only a few counts. The CDR3 sequence: CSVERDSNSYNEQFF. CDR3 nucleotides: TGCAGCGTTGAACGGGACAGCAACTCCTACAATGAGCAGTTCTTC. The V and J genes are TRBV29-1 and TRBJ2-1; 7 bases line up with TRBD1. This CDR3 contains 15 residues. The germline V gene encodes CDR1 SQVTM and CDR2 ANQGSEA. The V gene end was trimmed by 2 bases and the J gene end by 0 bases; junction bases not matched to a gene: 4.

The gene calls are TRBV19 and TRBJ2-3; D is perhaps TRBD2 (5 bases). The CDR3 has 14 residues. V lost 3 bases, J lost 10 bases, and 17 bases lay in between. CDR1 and CDR2 from the germline V gene are LNHDA and SQIVND (reference sequence). The CDR3 DNA sequence: TGTGCCAGTAGTATCCCTGACCGGCTAGCCGCGCAGTATTTT. Amino acid sequence: CASSIPDRLAAQYF. Full variable domain (outside the CDR3, taken from reference TRBV19 and TRBJ2-3): DGGITQSPKYLFRKEGQNVTLSCEQNLNHDAMYWYRQDPGQGLRLIYYSQIVNDFQKGDIAEGYSVSREKKESFPLTVTSAQKNPTAFYLCASSIPDRLAAQYFGPGTRLTVL.

The chain has TRBV4-2 and TRBJ2-1; D is unresolved. This CDR3 contains 17 residues. Trimming removed 1 base from V and 6 bases from J, with 19 bases in between. Looked up from germline, CDR1 is LGHNA and CDR2 is YNFKEQ. The CDR3 coding sequence is TGTGCCAGCAGCCAAGTTATGTCAAGCTTTGGGCTCAATGAGCAGTTCTTC. This sequence encodes CASSQVMSSFGLNEQFF.

This rearrangement joins TRBV20-1 to TRBJ1-6; D not certain. The V gene's germline CDR1 is DFQATT and CDR2 SNEGSKA (reference sequence). The CDR3 sequence is 13 residues long. The V gene lost 5 bases and the J gene lost 10 bases, with 15 bases spanning the gap. The CDR3: CSAVDPNASPLHF. For the CDR3, the DNA is TGCAGTGCTGTCGATCCTAACGCCTCACCCCTCCACTTT.

This clonotype appeared a few times. This chain joins TRBV7-2 and TRBJ2-4; TRBD2 is a possible D gene (5 bases). Trimming cost V 2 bases and J 8 bases, with 16 bases left between them. Per germline, CDR1 SGHTA and CDR2 FQGNSA. This CDR3 is 15 amino acids long. Written as DNA, the CDR3 is TGTGCCAGCAGCTTACTACAACGGACTTTAGACATTCAGTACTTC. It encodes CASSLLQRTLDIQYF.

The chain couples TRBV20-1 to TRBJ2-2, with D possibly being TRBD2 (6 bases). The CDR3 length is 14 residues. CDR1 is DFQATT, CDR2 SNEGSKA, per germline (reference sequence). The V and J ends lost 4 bases and 0 bases respectively, with 9 bases between them. This CDR3 is CSANRLANTGELFF. The CDR3, as DNA: TGCAGTGCTAATCGACTAGCGAACACCGGGGAGCTGTTTTTT.

In the case of this clonotype: A read error may account for a junction end that differs from germline. The chain uses TRBV7-7 and TRBJ2-1; TRBD2 aligns across 13 bases. This CDR3 contains 15 residues. Germline CDR1 SSHAT, CDR2 FNYEAQ (reference sequence). For the CDR3, the DNA is TGTGCTAGCAGCGCCGGGACTAGCGGGGCCTGGGAGCAGTTCTTC. Translation: CASSAGTSGAWEQFF.

The chain couples TRBV6-5 to TRBJ2-3; TRBD2 aligns across 12 bases. J was trimmed by 3 bases and V by 0 bases; bases with no gene match: 7. This CDR3 contains 18 residues. Germline assignment: CDR1 MNHEY and CDR2 SVGAGI. The CDR3 sequence is CASSYSYLAGGPTDTQYF. CDR3 DNA sequence: TGTGCCAGCAGTTACTCATACCTAGCGGGAGGGCCGACAGATACGCAGTATTTT.

This chain links TRBV27 with TRBJ2-6; the D is unclear. V was shortened by 5 bases and J by 2 bases, with 7 bases between the two germline ends. Germline V gene lookup returns CDR1 MNHEY and CDR2 SMNVEV (reference sequence). The CDR3 has 14 residues. CDR3 loop: CASSSAPGANVLTF. The CDR3 nucleotides read TGTGCCAGCAGTAGCGCACCTGGGGCCAACGTCCTGACTTTC. Combining the CDR3 with reference TRBV27 and TRBJ2-6 gives the whole variable domain EAQVTQNPRYLITVTGKKLTVTCSQNMNHEYMSWYRQDPGLGLRQIYYSMNVEVTDKGDVPEGYKVSRKEKRNFPLILESPSPNQTSLYFCASSSAPGANVLTFGAGSRLTVL.

This clonotype appeared a few times. The rearrangement joins TRBV20-1 to TRBJ1-2, with D perhaps matching TRBD1 (5 bases). Between the trimmed V and J ends, which lost 6 bases and 4 bases, there was a span of 18 bases. CDR3 length: 14 amino acids. Germline CDR1 DFQATT, CDR2 SNEGSKA (reference sequence). The CDR3 protein is CSAPAPVGLYGYTF. The CDR3, as DNA: TGCAGTGCACCGGCCCCCGTGGGGCTCTATGGCTACACCTTC.

J is TRBJ2-7 and V is TRBV7-2; 8 bases fit TRBD2. In germline, CDR1 is SGHTA, CDR2 FQGNSA. CDR3 length: 15 amino acids. Trimming took 2 bases from V and 1 from J; bases not matched to a gene: 4. CDR3 nucleotides: TGTGCCAGCAGCTTAAAGGGACTAGTATCCTACGAGCAGTACTTC. It translates to CASSLKGLVSYEQYF.

On this clonotype itself: One junction end does not reproduce the germline sequence, and a read error may be involved. This chain links TRBV4-3 with TRBJ2-3; possibly TRBD2 for D (5 bases). The CDR3 spans 15 residues. Germline assignment: CDR1 LGHNA and CDR2 YSLEER. The CDR3 DNA follows: TGCGCCGGCAGCCAAACGACTACCGGCCCAGATACGCAGTATTTT. Translated, it gives CAGSQTTTGPDTQYF.

CDR3 loop: CASSVEGIAEAFF. The DNA of the CDR3 is TGTGCCAGCAGCGTGGAAGGGATCGCCGAAGCTTTCTTT. This rearrangement joins TRBV9 to TRBJ1-1, with D unclear. The germline V gene encodes CDR1 SGDLS and CDR2 YYNGEE. The CDR3 is 13 amino acids. Trimming left V 2 bases short and J 8 bases short, with 13 bases between.

A few counts support this clonotype. This chain joins TRBV12-5 and TRBJ2-1, with D hard to call. This CDR3 is built from 12 residues. Per the germline V gene, CDR1 is LGHNT and CDR2 is FRNRAP. Trimming took off 8 bases at V and 4 bases at J, with 9 bases between the two ends. CDR3 loop: CASNRIYNEQFF. The CDR3 DNA is TGTGCTAGTAACAGAATATACAATGAGCAGTTCTTC.

This chain joins TRBV4-3 and TRBJ2-6; D is unresolved. The germline gives CDR1 LGHNA, CDR2 YSLEER. V was clipped by 2 bases and J by 0 bases, with 8 bases between them. This CDR3 region has 16 residues. This CDR3 is CASSQTWGSGANVLTF. The CDR3 DNA reads TGCGCCAGCAGCCAAACTTGGGGCTCTGGGGCCAACGTCCTGACTTTC.

This clonotype was detected many times. J is TRBJ1-1 and V is TRBV7-2, with no clear D. Trimming took off 1 base at V and 8 bases at J, with 14 bases between the two ends. The CDR3 covers 14 residues. CDR1 and CDR2 from the germline V gene are SGHTA and FQGNSA. The CDR3 bases are TGTGCCAGCAGCTTAGATCTTGGTATGAGGGAAGCTTTCTTT. This gives the protein CASSLDLGMREAFF.